These T cell receptor beta chains were read from a single sample in a study of blood T cell repertoires in COVID-19. TCRdb's table, derived via immunoSEQ multiplex PCR, lists solely in-frame clones and lacks some. The table lists 250,000 to 300,000 clones, approximately 90% of them singletons. The sample was PBMCs or T cells enriched from blood (not recorded which). The origin of the receptors is a man aged 18 to 29 who had recovered from COVID-19. Both conserved end residues are part of each CDR3. Fields, in order: J gene, clone size, D gene, V gene, CDR3 protein, CDR3 DNA. A D gene is named only where the DNA matches it firmly. Only part of the rows carry a size: once, few, many, or a class if the clone is expanded.

TRBJ1-1	once	.	TRBV4-2	CASSQAQNTEAFF	TGTGCCAGCAGCCAAGCCCAAAACACTGAAGCTTTCTTT
TRBJ2-5	.	TRBD1	TRBV5-1	CASSLGQGGETQYF	TGCGCCAGCAGCTTGGGACAGGGGGGAGAGACCCAGTACTTC
TRBJ2-1	.	.	TRBV7-2	CASSLASPAYNEQFF	TGTGCCAGCAGCTTAGCGAGTCCTGCATACAATGAGCAGTTCTTC
TRBJ2-7	.	.	TRBV19	CASSPAGESSYEQYF	TGTGCCAGTAGCCCGGCGGGCGAAAGCTCCTACGAGCAGTACTTC
TRBJ2-7	.	TRBD1	TRBV7-9	CASSRSQGTPYEQYF	TGTGCCAGCAGCAGGTCACAGGGGACCCCCTACGAGCAGTACTTC
TRBJ1-4	.	.	TRBV18	CASSLLRQASNEKLFF	TGTGCCAGCTCACTCCTTCGACAGGCCTCTAATGAAAAACTGTTTTTT
TRBJ2-5	.	TRBD1	TRBV7-9	CASSLEQGARETQYF	TGTGCCAGCAGCTTAGAACAGGGGGCGAGAGAGACCCAGTACTTC
TRBJ2-1	.	TRBD2	TRBV9	CASSVDREGEQFF	TGTGCCAGCAGCGTAGACCGGGAGGGTGAGCAGTTCTTC
TRBJ1-5	.	.	TRBV19	CASSIGGDSNQPQHF	TGTGCCAGTAGTATCGGCGGGGATAGCAATCAGCCCCAGCATTTT
TRBJ2-7	.	.	TRBV27	CASSPTGLPYEQYF	TGTGCCAGCAGTCCTACGGGACTCCCCTACGAGCAGTACTTC
TRBJ2-2	once	TRBD1	TRBV19	CASRRQGPGELFF	TGTGCCAGTAGACGACAGGGCCCCGGGGAGCTGTTTTTT
TRBJ2-7	.	TRBD1	TRBV24-1	CATSDPGTGKDEQYF	TGTGCCACCAGTGATCCCGGGACAGGGAAGGACGAGCAGTACTTC
TRBJ2-1	.	TRBD2	TRBV4-1	CASSQVASGGADNEQFF	TGCGCCAGCAGCCAAGTTGCTAGCGGGGGGGCCGACAATGAGCAGTTCTTC
TRBJ2-7	once	TRBD2	TRBV6-1	CASSEAGTSGSYEQYF	TGTGCCAGCAGTGAAGCCGGGACTAGCGGGAGTTACGAGCAGTACTTC
TRBJ1-6	.	TRBD1	TRBV7-6	CASSHGQGEGSPLHF	TGTGCCAGCAGCCACGGACAGGGTGAAGGTTCACCCCTCCACTTT
TRBJ2-1	.	TRBD2	TRBV29-1	CSVYGTTYNEQFF	TGCAGCGTTTATGGGACTACATACAATGAGCAGTTCTTC
TRBJ1-1	.	.	TRBV29-1	CSVAPLGLNTEAFF	TGCAGCGTGGCCCCACTGGGGCTGAACACTGAAGCTTTCTTT
TRBJ1-6	.	TRBD1	TRBV7-9	CASSFDRVAPLHF	TGTGCCAGCAGCTTTGACAGGGTTGCACCCCTCCACTTT
TRBJ2-5	.	.	TRBV13	CASSLVSLPETQYF	TGTGCCAGCAGCTTAGTGTCCCTCCCGGAGACCCAGTACTTC
TRBJ1-2	.	TRBD1	TRBV11-2	CASSETGGYGYTF	TGTGCCAGCAGTGAGACAGGGGGCTATGGCTACACCTTC
TRBJ2-7	.	.	TRBV19	CASSIVGRATAEQYF	TGTGCCAGTAGTATTGTCGGCAGGGCTACGGCCGAGCAGTACTTC
TRBJ2-1	.	.	TRBV3-1/TRBV3-2	CASSPDYSRQFF	TGTGCCAGCAGCCCGGACTATTCTCGGCAGTTCTTC
TRBJ2-3	.	TRBD2	TRBV7-3	CASSPTSVTDTQYF	TGTGCCAGCAGCCCAACTAGCGTTACAGATACGCAGTATTTT
TRBJ1-2	.	.	TRBV11-3	CASSLVRQDYGYTF	TGTGCCAGCAGCTTAGTCAGACAGGACTATGGCTACACCTTC
TRBJ2-7	.	.	TRBV11-3	CASSLSTGFYEQYF	TGTGCCAGCAGCCTGTCGACAGGCTTCTACGAGCAGTACTTC
TRBJ1-4	.	TRBD1	TRBV29-1	CSAGDRGRGEKLFF	TGCAGCGCTGGGGACAGGGGCAGGGGTGAAAAACTGTTTTTT
TRBJ2-7	.	TRBD1	TRBV27	CASSPRDRALYEQYF	TGTGCCAGCAGTCCACGGGACAGGGCCCTCTACGAGCAGTACTTC
TRBJ2-2	.	.	TRBV6-5	CASSSRAPGVPGELFF	TGTGCCAGCAGTTCGAGGGCCCCGGGCGTCCCCGGGGAGCTGTTTTTT
TRBJ2-5	.	TRBD2	TRBV30	CAWRGGRQETQYF	TGTGCCTGGCGGGGGGGACGCCAAGAGACCCAGTACTTC
TRBJ1-5	.	.	TRBV19	CASSIQLQSNQPQHF	TGTGCCAGTAGTATCCAATTACAGAGCAATCAGCCCCAGCATTTT
TRBJ2-7	.	.	TRBV4-2	CASSRPGQGRDEQYF	TGTGCCAGCAGCCGGCCGGGGCAGGGGAGGGACGAGCAGTACTTC
TRBJ2-1	.	TRBD2	TRBV2	CATRPLAGGIGEQFF	TGTGCCACCCGACCCCTAGCGGGGGGGATCGGTGAGCAGTTCTTC
TRBJ1-4	.	TRBD1	TRBV5-4	CASKKQGKEEKLFF	TGTGCCAGCAAGAAACAGGGGAAGGAGGAAAAACTGTTTTTT
TRBJ2-1	.	TRBD2	TRBV10-1	CASSPGLAGSEQFF	TGCGCCAGCAGTCCGGGACTAGCGGGGAGTGAGCAGTTCTTC
TRBJ1-5	.	.	TRBV10-3	CAISEDYSNQPQHF	TGTGCCATCAGTGAGGACTATAGCAATCAGCCCCAGCATTTT
TRBJ2-2	.	.	TRBV7-2	CASSLGPFNTGELFF	TGTGCCAGCAGCTTAGGTCCTTTTAACACCGGGGAGCTGTTTTTT
TRBJ2-7	.	TRBD1	TRBV5-1	CASSLEQGLYEQYF	TGCGCCAGCAGCTTGGAACAGGGGCTCTACGAGCAGTACTTC
TRBJ2-2	.	.	TRBV10-1	CASSERENTGELFF	TGCGCCAGCAGTGAGCGCGAAAACACCGGGGAGCTGTTTTTT
TRBJ2-1	.	TRBD2	TRBV6-5	CASRSRLAPHNEQFF	TGTGCCAGCAGAAGTAGACTAGCCCCCCACAATGAGCAGTTCTTC
TRBJ2-3	.	TRBD2	TRBV5-5	CASSSGQRLAATDTQYF	TGTGCCAGCAGCTCCGGACAGAGACTAGCGGCGACAGATACGCAGTATTTT
TRBJ2-5	.	TRBD2	TRBV7-9	CASSLAGLAQETQYF	TGTGCCAGCAGCTTAGCGGGACTAGCGCAAGAGACCCAGTACTTC
TRBJ2-5	.	.	TRBV12-3/TRBV12-4	CASSLVQETQYF	TGTGCCAGCAGTCTCGTTCAAGAGACCCAGTACTTC
TRBJ2-1	.	TRBD2	TRBV9	CASSGGTSGGDNEQFF	TGTGCCAGCAGCGGTGGGACTAGCGGAGGGGATAATGAGCAGTTCTTC
TRBJ2-7	once	TRBD2	TRBV5-1	CASSLYSGSYEQYF	TGCGCCAGCAGCTTGTATAGCGGGTCCTACGAGCAGTACTTC
TRBJ1-5	.	.	TRBV5-8	CASSFTGQSNQPQHF	TGTGCCAGCAGCTTCACAGGGCAGAGCAATCAGCCCCAGCATTTT
TRBJ1-6	.	TRBD1	TRBV30	CAWTGDRGGNSPLHF	TGTGCCTGGACCGGGGACAGGGGGGGAAATTCACCCCTCCACTTT
TRBJ1-5	few	.	TRBV12-3/TRBV12-4	CASSFGSNQPQHF	TGTGCCAGCAGTTTCGGGAGCAATCAGCCCCAGCATTTT